Below are 6 T cell receptor beta chains sequenced from a single sample in a study of cytomegalovirus exposure and HLA in healthy donors. This PCR relied on a set of 60 Vbeta primers and 13 Jbeta primers. The method was immunoSEQ multiplex PCR; TCRdb's version includes in-frame clones alone and lacks a portion of them. The profile shows about 240,000 clones, just under 80% of them singletons. The sequenced material came from PBMCs. The source of these receptors is a boy aged 5-17 years in good health and CMV-seronegative.

This chain joins TRBV6-4 and TRBJ2-3; tentative D call: TRBD2 (6 bases). Germline values: CDR1 MRHNA, CDR2 SNTAGT. Trimming left V 5 bases short and J 2 bases short, with 14 bases between. This CDR3 spans 15 amino acids. The CDR3 is CASSRAGSHTDTQYF. Here the CDR3 DNA reads TGTGCCAGCAGTCGAGCGGGTAGCCACACAGATACGCAGTATTTT.

V and J are TRBV10-2 and TRBJ2-5; D might be TRBD1 (7 bases). Germline assignment: CDR1 WSHSY and CDR2 SAAADI. V was clipped by 11 bases and J by 1 base, with 20 bases between them. CDR3 length: 15 residues. CDR3 region: CASQAGGSFQETQYF. Written as DNA, the CDR3 is TGCGCCTCACAGGCAGGGGGGTCCTTCCAAGAGACCCAGTACTTC.

V and J are TRBV10-3 and TRBJ2-1; TRBD2 aligns across 8 bases. There are 15 residues in the CDR3. The germline V gene has CDR1 ENHRY and CDR2 SYGVKD. Trimming took 10 bases from V and 5 from J; bases not matched to a gene: 13. The CDR3 DNA follows: TGTGCCACCGGGAGCGGGAGTAGATTAGACAATGAGCAGTTCTTC. Protein: CATGSGSRLDNEQFF.

This clone has just a few counts. The chain links TRBV20-1 to TRBJ1-1; possible D gene TRBD1, 6 bases. CDR1 DFQATT and CDR2 SNEGSKA come from the germline V gene (reference sequence). The CDR3 is 11 amino acids. V was shortened by 6 bases and J by 2 bases, with 7 bases between the two germline ends. The CDR3 DNA is TGCAGTGCACAGGGCAACACTGAAGCTTTCTTT. Amino acids: CSAQGNTEAFF.

The chain links TRBV30 to TRBJ2-2; 9 nucleotides match TRBD2. Germline assignment: CDR1 GTSNPN and CDR2 SVGIG (reference sequence). J lost 6 bases, V lost 1 base, and 6 bases had no gene match. The CDR3 covers 15 residues. The CDR3 DNA reads TGTGCCTGGAGTGCACTCGCGGGAGGGGCCGGGGAGCTGTTTTTT. It specifies CAWSALAGGAGELFF.

V usage is TRBV7-2 and J usage is TRBJ2-6; D is unresolved. V was clipped by 5 bases and J by 3 bases, with 8 bases between them. The CDR3 contains 14 residues. Germline V lookup: CDR1 SGHTA, CDR2 FQGNSA. CDR3 in DNA: TGTGCCAGCAGCCCCCTTAATGGGGCCAACGTCCTGACTTTC. Translated, it gives CASSPLNGANVLTF.